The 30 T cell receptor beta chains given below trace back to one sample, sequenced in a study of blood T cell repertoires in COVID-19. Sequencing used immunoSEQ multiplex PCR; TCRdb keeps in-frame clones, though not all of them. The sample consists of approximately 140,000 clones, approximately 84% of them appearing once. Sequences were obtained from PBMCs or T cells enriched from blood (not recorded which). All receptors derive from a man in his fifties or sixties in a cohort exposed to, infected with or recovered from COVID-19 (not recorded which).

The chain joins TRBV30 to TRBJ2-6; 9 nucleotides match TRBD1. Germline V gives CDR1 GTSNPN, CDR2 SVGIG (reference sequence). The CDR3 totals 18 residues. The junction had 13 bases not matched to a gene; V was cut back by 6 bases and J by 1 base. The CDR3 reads CACLKLGTGLSGANVLTF. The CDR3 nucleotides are TGTGCCTGCCTAAAATTAGGGACAGGGCTATCTGGGGCCAACGTCCTGACTTTC.

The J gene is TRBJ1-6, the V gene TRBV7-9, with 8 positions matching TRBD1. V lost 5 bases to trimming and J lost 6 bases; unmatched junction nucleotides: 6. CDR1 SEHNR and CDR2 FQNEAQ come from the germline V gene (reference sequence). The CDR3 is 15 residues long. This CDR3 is CASSRTGNANSPLHF. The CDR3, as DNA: TGTGCCAGCAGCCGGACAGGGAATGCTAATTCACCCCTCCACTTT.

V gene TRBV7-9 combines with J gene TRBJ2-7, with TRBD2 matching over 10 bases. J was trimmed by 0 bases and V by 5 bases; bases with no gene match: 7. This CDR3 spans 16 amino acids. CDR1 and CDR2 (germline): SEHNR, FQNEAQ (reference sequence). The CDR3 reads CASSTLAGASSYEQYF. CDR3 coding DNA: TGTGCCAGCAGCACTCTAGCGGGAGCCTCCTCCTACGAGCAGTACTTC.

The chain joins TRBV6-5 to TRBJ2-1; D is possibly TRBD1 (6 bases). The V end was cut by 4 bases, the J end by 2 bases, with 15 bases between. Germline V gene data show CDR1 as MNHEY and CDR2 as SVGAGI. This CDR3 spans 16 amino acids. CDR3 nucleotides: TGTGCCAGCAGTTCGTTACAACAGGGTCCCTACAATGAGCAGTTCTTC. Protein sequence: CASSSLQQGPYNEQFF.

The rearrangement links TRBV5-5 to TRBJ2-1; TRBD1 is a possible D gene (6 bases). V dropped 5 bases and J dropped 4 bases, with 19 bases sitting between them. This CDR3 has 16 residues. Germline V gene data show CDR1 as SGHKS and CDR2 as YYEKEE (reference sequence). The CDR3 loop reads CASSPGVDRAYNEQFF. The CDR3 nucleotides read TGTGCCAGCAGTCCAGGGGTGGACCGAGCTTACAATGAGCAGTTCTTC.

The CDR3: CASSSVLTDTQYF. Written as DNA, the CDR3 is TGCGCCAGCAGCTCGGTGTTAACAGATACGCAGTATTTT. The V call is TRBV5-1, the J call TRBJ2-3; D not certain. V was shortened by 3 bases and J by 3 bases, with 8 bases between the two germline ends. This CDR3 contains 13 residues. Germline V gives CDR1 SGHRS, CDR2 YFSETQ.

CDR3 region: CASSLEASGRAVGGELFF. In nucleotides, the CDR3 is TGTGCCAGCAGCTTGGAGGCTAGCGGGAGGGCGGTAGGAGGGGAGCTGTTTTTT. The V gene is TRBV5-6, the J gene TRBJ2-2; TRBD2 matches 12 bases. The CDR3 spans 18 residues. Unmatched junction bases numbered 11, after V lost 0 bases and J lost 8 bases. Germline CDR1 SGHDT, CDR2 YYEEEE. Together with reference TRBV5-6 and TRBJ2-2, the CDR3 gives the full variable domain: DAGVTQSPTHLIKTRGQQVTLRCSPKSGHDTVSWYQQALGQGPQFIFQYYEEEERQRGNFPDRFSGHQFPNYSSELNVNALLLGDSALYLCASSLEASGRAVGGELFFGEGSRLTVL.

This chain's CDR3 is CASRRTGQTNQPQHF. The CDR3 DNA reads TGTGCCAGCAGAAGGACCGGACAAACCAATCAGCCCCAGCATTTT. The genes are TRBV27 and TRBJ1-5; a weak D match, TRBD1 (5 bases). V was pared by 6 bases and J by 3 bases, with 15 bases between. This CDR3 contains 15 residues. Germline CDR1 is MNHEY and CDR2 is SMNVEV (reference sequence).

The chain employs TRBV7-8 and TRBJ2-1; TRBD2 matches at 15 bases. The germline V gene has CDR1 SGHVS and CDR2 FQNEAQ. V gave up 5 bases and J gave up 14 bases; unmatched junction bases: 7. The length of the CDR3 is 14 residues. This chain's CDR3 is CASSARTSGGVEFF. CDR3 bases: TGTGCCAGCAGCGCCAGGACTAGCGGGGGGGTAGAGTTCTTC.

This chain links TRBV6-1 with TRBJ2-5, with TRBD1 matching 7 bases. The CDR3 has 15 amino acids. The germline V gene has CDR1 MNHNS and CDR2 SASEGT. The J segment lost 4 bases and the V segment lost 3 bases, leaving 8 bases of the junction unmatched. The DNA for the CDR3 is TGTGCCAGCAGTGATGGAAGCAGGGGGACAGAGACCCAGTACTTC. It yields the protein CASSDGSRGTETQYF.

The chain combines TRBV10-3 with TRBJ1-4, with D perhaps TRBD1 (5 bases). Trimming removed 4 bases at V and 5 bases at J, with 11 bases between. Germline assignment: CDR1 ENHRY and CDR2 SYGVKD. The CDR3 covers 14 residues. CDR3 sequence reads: CAISAGGENEKLFF. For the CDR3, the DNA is TGTGCCATCAGTGCGGGGGGAGAGAATGAAAAACTGTTTTTT.

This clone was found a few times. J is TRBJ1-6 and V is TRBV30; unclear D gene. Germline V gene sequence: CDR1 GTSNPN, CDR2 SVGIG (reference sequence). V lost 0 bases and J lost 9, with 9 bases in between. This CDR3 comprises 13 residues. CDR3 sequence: CAWSVARVSPLHF. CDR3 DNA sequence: TGTGCCTGGAGTGTAGCGCGGGTTTCACCCCTCCACTTT.

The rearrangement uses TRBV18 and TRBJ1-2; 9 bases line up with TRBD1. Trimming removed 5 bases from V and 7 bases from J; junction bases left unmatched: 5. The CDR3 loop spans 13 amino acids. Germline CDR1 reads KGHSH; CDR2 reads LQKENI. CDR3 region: CASSSDRGSGYTF. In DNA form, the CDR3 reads TGTGCCAGCTCATCCGACAGGGGGTCTGGCTACACCTTC.

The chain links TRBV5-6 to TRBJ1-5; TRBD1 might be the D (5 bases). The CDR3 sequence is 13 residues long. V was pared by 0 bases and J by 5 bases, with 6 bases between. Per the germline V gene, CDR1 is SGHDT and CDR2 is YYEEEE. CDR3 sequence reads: CASSLGGDQPQHF. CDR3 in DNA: TGTGCCAGCAGCTTGGGGGGGGATCAGCCCCAGCATTTT. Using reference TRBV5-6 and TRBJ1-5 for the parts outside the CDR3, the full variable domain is DAGVTQSPTHLIKTRGQQVTLRCSPKSGHDTVSWYQQALGQGPQFIFQYYEEEERQRGNFPDRFSGHQFPNYSSELNVNALLLGDSALYLCASSLGGDQPQHFGDGTRLSIL.

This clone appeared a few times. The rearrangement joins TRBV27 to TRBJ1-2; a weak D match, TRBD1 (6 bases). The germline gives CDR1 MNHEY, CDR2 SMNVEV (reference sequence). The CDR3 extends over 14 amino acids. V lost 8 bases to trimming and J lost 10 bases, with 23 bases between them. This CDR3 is CASRHEGTPSSYTF. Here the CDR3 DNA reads TGTGCCAGCCGCCACGAAGGGACACCATCATCCTACACCTTC.

CDR3: CASSLEWTGSGGYTF. The CDR3, as DNA: TGTGCCAGCAGCTTAGAGTGGACAGGGTCAGGAGGCTACACCTTC. The gene calls are TRBV7-2 and TRBJ1-2; 8 bases map to TRBD1. This CDR3 spans 15 amino acids. After removal of 1 base from V and 8 bases from J, the junction contained 9 bases not matched to a gene. Germline values: CDR1 SGHTA, CDR2 FQGNSA.

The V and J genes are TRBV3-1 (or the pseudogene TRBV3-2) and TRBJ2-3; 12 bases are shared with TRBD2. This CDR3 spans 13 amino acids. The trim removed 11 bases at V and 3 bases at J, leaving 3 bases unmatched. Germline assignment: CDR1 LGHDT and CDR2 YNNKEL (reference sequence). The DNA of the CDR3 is TGTGCCTCTGGACTAGCGGGAACAGATACGCAGTATTTT. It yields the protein CASGLAGTDTQYF.

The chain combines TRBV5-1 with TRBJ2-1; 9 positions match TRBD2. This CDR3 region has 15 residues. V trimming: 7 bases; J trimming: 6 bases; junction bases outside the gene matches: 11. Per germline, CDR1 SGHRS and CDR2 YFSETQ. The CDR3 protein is CASAMGTSPFNEQFF. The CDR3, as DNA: TGCGCCAGCGCCATGGGGACTAGCCCATTCAATGAGCAGTTCTTC.

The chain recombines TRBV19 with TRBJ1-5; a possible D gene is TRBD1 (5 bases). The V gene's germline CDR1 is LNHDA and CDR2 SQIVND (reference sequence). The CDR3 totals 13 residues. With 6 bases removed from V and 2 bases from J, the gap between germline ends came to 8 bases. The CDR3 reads CASRETGNQPQHF. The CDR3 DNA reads TGTGCCAGTAGGGAGACAGGCAATCAGCCCCAGCATTTT.

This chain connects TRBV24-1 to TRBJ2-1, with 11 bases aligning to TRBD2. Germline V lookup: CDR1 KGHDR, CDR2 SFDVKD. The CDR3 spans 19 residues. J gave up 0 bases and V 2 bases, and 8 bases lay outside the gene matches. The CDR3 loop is CATSDWGTSGGGSYNEQFF. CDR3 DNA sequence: TGTGCCACCAGTGATTGGGGGACTAGCGGCGGAGGCTCCTACAATGAGCAGTTCTTC.

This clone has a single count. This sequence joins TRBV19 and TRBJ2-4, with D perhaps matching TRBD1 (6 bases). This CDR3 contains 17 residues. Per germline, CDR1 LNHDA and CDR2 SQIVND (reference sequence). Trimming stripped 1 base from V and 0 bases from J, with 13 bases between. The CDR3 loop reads CASSIVPEGVAKNIQYF. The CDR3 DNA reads TGTGCCAGTAGTATAGTTCCCGAGGGGGTAGCCAAAAACATTCAGTACTTC.

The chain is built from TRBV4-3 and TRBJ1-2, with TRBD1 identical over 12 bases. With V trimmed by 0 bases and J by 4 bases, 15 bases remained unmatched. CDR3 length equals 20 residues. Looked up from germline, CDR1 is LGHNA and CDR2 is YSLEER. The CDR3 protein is CASSQELSGTGGLPFYGYTF. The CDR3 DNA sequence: TGCGCCAGCAGCCAAGAACTGTCCGGGACAGGGGGCTTACCCTTCTATGGCTACACCTTC.

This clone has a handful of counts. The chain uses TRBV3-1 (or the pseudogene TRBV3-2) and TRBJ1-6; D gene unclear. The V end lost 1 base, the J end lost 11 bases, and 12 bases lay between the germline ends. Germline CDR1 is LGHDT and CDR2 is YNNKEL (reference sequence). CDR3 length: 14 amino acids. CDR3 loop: CASSQAVYSTPLHF. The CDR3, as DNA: TGTGCCAGCAGCCAAGCTGTTTACAGCACACCCCTCCACTTT.

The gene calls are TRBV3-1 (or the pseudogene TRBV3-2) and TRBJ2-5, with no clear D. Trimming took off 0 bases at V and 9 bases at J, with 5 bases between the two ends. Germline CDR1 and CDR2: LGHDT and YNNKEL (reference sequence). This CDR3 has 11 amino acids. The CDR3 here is CASSQDGAQYF. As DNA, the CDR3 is TGTGCCAGCAGCCAAGATGGAGCCCAGTACTTC.

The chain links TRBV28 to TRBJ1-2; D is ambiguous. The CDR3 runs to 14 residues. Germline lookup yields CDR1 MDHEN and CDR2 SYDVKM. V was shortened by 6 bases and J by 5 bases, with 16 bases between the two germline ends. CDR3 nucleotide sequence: TGTGCCAGCAGCGACGACACGCCGGCTTATGGCTACACCTTC. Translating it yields CASSDDTPAYGYTF.

CDR3: CASRTDSSSYNEQFF. DNA of the CDR3: TGTGCCAGCAGGACCGATTCTAGCTCCTACAATGAGCAGTTCTTC. The V gene is TRBV7-9, the J gene TRBJ2-1; no clear D gene. The germline CDR1 and CDR2 sequences are SEHNR and FQNEAQ (reference sequence). V lost 6 bases and J lost 0, with 12 bases in between. The CDR3 totals 15 residues.

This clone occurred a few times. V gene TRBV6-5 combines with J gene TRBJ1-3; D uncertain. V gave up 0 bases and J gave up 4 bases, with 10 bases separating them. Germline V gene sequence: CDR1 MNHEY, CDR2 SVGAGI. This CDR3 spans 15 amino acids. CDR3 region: CASSYSRIPGNTIYF. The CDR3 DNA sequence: TGTGCCAGCAGTTACTCGAGAATCCCCGGAAACACCATATATTTT.

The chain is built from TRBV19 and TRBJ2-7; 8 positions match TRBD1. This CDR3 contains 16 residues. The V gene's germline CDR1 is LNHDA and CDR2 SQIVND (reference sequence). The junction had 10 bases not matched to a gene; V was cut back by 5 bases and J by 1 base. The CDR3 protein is CASSAKGDRGSYEQYF. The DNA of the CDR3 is TGTGCCAGTAGTGCCAAGGGTGACAGGGGATCCTACGAGCAGTACTTC.

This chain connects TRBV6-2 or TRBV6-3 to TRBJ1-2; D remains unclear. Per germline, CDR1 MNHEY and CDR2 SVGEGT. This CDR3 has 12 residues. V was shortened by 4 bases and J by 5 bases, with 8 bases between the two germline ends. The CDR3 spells CASSLEKYGYTF. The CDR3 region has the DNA TGTGCCAGCAGTTTGGAGAAGTATGGCTACACCTTC.

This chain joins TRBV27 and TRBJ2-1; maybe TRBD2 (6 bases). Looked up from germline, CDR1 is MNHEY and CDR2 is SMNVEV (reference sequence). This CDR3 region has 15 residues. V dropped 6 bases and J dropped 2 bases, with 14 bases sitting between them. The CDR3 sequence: CASRPPGLPYNEQFF. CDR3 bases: TGTGCCAGCAGACCTCCGGGACTGCCCTACAATGAGCAGTTCTTC.